Listed below are T cell receptor beta chains from one sample, sequenced in a study of T cell repertoires in cytomegalovirus infection. A single record per CDR3 protein comes from TCRdb applying MiXCR to the reads. The repertoire holds about 920,000 distinct CDR3 sequences, with 30% to 40% as singletons. These TCRs' antigens remain unknown. The sample here was cultured CD8+ T cells from PBMCs, taken from culture after CMV antigen stimulation. Source of these receptors: a human donor in good health (CMV status not recorded). Some clones in this sample may be carry-over from other donors' samples. The CDR3 runs from the conserved cysteine through the conserved F or W. The D gene is left open where the match is weak. The size entry is marked missing in some rows and otherwise reads once, few, many or a size class.

>TRBJ2-5|TRBV6-7|few|TRBD1
CASSAGTGGQETQYF
TGTGCCAGCAGTGCCGGGACAGGGGGTCAAGAGACCCAGTACTTC
>TRBJ2-1|TRBV5-5|NA|NA
CVSSLGNEQFF
TGTGTCAGCAGTTTGGGGAATGAGCAGTTCTTC
>TRBJ1-4|TRBV19|NA|NA
CASTTYTTNEKLFF
TGTGCCAGTACCACCTATACAACTAATGAAAAACTGTTTTTT
>TRBJ1-1|TRBV29-1|NA|NA
CSVRVNTEAFF
TGCAGCGTCAGAGTTAACACTGAAGCTTTCTTT
>TRBJ2-2|TRBV12-3/TRBV12-4|NA|NA
CASFQGTGELFF
TGTGCCAGCTTCCAGGGGACCGGGGAGCTGTTTTTT
>TRBJ1-2|TRBV4-1|many|NA
CASSPQTGFQDGYTF
TGCGCCAGCAGCCCTCAAACAGGGTTCCAGGATGGCTACACCTTC
>TRBJ2-7|TRBV6-6|NA|NA
CASSVADSYEQYF
TGTGCCAGCAGTGTGGCAGATTCCTACGAGCAGTACTTC
>TRBJ2-6|TRBV5-4|NA|NA
CASSLDYALGGPGANVLTF
TGTGCCAGCAGCTTGGATTACGCTCTAGGGGGGCCTGGGGCCAACGTCCTGACTTTC
>TRBJ2-5|TRBV7-9|NA|TRBD2
CASSLAASGAPETQYF
TGTGCCAGCAGCTTAGCGGCCAGCGGGGCCCCCGAGACCCAGTACTTC
>TRBJ1-1|TRBV11-2|NA|NA
CASSFSRPEAFF
TGTGCCAGCAGCTTTAGTCGACCCGAAGCTTTCTTT
>TRBJ2-1|TRBV24-1|NA|NA
CATSDFPKNEQFF
TGTGCCACCAGTGATTTCCCCAAGAATGAGCAGTTCTTC
>TRBJ2-1|TRBV6-1|NA|TRBD1
CASSEASGQVDNEQFF
TGTGCCAGCAGTGAAGCTTCGGGACAGGTTGACAATGAGCAGTTCTTC
>TRBJ1-1|TRBV29-1|NA|NA
CSVSGAGTEAFF
TGCAGCGTATCGGGGGCAGGTACTGAAGCTTTCTTT
>TRBJ2-1|TRBV6-2/TRBV6-3|few|TRBD2
CASSYVREGYNEQFF
TGTGCCAGCAGTTATGTCAGGGAGGGGTACAATGAGCAGTTCTTC
>TRBJ2-3|TRBV6-1|few|NA
CASGVSGTDTQYF
TGTGCCAGCGGAGTGTCTGGCACAGATACGCAGTATTTT
>TRBJ2-7|TRBV19|NA|NA
CASSMGAYEQYF
TGTGCCAGTAGTATGGGGGCCTACGAGCAGTACTTC
>TRBJ2-1|TRBV6-5|NA|TRBD2
CASSYGRGGSYNEQFF
TGTGCCAGCAGTTACGGACGGGGGGGCTCCTACAATGAGCAGTTCTTC
>TRBJ2-1|TRBV7-6|NA|TRBD2
CASSFSAGEGNEQFF
TGTGCTAGCAGCTTCTCAGCGGGGGAGGGCAATGAGCAGTTCTTC
>TRBJ2-6|TRBV3-1|once|TRBD1
CASSRLRTGERSGANVLTF
TGTGCCAGCAGCCGACTTCGGACAGGGGAAAGGTCTGGGGCCAACGTCCTGACTTTC
>TRBJ2-6|TRBV15|few|NA
CATEPISGANVLTF
TGTGCCACCGAGCCGATCTCTGGGGCCAACGTCCTGACTTTC
>TRBJ1-5|TRBV27|few|NA
CASSLSRRQPQHF
TGTGCCAGCAGTTTATCCCGAAGGCAGCCCCAGCATTTT
>TRBJ1-1|TRBV7-2|many|NA
CASSNRPGWTEAFF
TGTGCCAGCAGCAATAGGCCCGGGTGGACTGAAGCTTTCTTT